In its sample, the clone carrying this TCR beta chain was seen many times. The antigen remains unidentified. From RNA transcripts, TCR beta CDR3 regions were amplified. First-round RT-PCR with HTBI primers amplified the TCR CDR3 region. Each CDR3 protein is one row after TCRdb ran MiXCR on the multiplex PCR reads. The sample has 650,000 to 700,000 distinct CDR3 sequences, roughly 17% seen once. This entry belongs to a study of T cells in Graves' hyperthyroidism and ophthalmopathy. Points from the study as a whole: Among clonotypes expanded in thyroid above 0.001, most were also found in blood.

The V end was cut by 3 bases, the J end by 1 base, with 18 bases between. CDR3 size: 17 residues. Germline V gives CDR1 MNHNS, CDR2 SASEGT. This receptor was identified in a man aged 50 to 59 with Graves' hyperthyroidism. The chain combines TRBV6-1 with TRBJ1-2; possible D gene TRBD1, 5 bases. Input material: blood. The CDR3 bases are TGTGCCAGCAGTGACACGGGCGGGGGAATTGGTAACTATGGCTACACCTTC. Its translation is CASSDTGGGIGNYGYTF.